The clone carrying this TCR beta chain appeared many times. With 6 bases removed from V and 2 bases from J, the gap between germline ends came to 8 bases. This CDR3 comprises 12 residues. The germline V gene encodes CDR1 DFQATT and CDR2 SNEGSKA (reference sequence). This sample was included in a study of T-cell reconstitution after alpha-beta-depleted transplantation in children. A TCRbeta library incorporating unique molecular identifiers was prepared. TCRdb independently ran MiXCR on the PCR reads; one entry per CDR3 protein. The repertoire holds some 240,000 distinct CDR3 sequences, with 9% to 10% as singletons.

The sequences come from PBMCs from the stem cell graft donor, collected from the stem cell graft. The sequence came from a human donor who donated a stem cell graft to a child with SCID. The V gene is TRBV20-1, the J gene TRBJ1-5; D is unresolved. The CDR3 sequence is CSAVGGNQPQHF. The CDR3 bases are TGCAGTGCAGTGGGAGGCAATCAGCCCCAGCATTTT.